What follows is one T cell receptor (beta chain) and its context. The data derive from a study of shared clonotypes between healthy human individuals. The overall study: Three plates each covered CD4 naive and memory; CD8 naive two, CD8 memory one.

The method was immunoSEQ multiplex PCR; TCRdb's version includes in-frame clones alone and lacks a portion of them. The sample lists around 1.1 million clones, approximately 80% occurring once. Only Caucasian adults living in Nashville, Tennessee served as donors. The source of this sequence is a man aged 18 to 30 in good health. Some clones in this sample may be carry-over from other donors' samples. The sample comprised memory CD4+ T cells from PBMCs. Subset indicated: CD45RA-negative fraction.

Written as DNA, the CDR3 is TGTGCCACCAGCAGAACAACACGGGACACCATATATTTT. It translates to CATSRTTRDTIYF. This rearrangement joins TRBV15 to TRBJ1-3; D not resolved. V gave up 2 bases and J gave up 8 bases, with 10 bases separating them. This CDR3 is built from 13 residues. The germline V gene encodes CDR1 LNHNV and CDR2 YYDKDF (reference sequence).